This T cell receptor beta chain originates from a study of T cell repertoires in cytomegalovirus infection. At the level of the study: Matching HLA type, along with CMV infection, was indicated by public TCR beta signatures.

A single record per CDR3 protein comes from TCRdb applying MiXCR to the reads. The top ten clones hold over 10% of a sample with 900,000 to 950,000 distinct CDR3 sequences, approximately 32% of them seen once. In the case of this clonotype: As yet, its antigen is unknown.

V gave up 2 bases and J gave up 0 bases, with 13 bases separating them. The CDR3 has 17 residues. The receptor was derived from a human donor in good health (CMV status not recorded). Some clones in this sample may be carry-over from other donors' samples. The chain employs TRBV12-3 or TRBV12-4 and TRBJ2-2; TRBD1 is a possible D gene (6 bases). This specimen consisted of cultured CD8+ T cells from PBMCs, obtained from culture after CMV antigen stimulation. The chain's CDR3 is CASSLRGQGTNTGELFF. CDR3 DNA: TGTGCCAGCAGTTTAAGAGGGCAGGGGACGAACACCGGGGAGCTGTTTTTT.